A single sample is the source of the 27 T cell receptor beta chains below, sequenced in a study of T cell repertoires in cytomegalovirus infection. Using its own MiXCR run on the reads, TCRdb lists one record per CDR3 protein. The table lists roughly 240,000 distinct CDR3 sequences, roughly 6.5% of them singletons. Sequencing used PBMCs. The receptor source for this set is a human donor in good health (CMV status not recorded). Some clones in this sample may be carry-over from other donors' samples.

This clonotype was observed at least ten times. V is TRBV7-2 and J is TRBJ2-2, with 8 bases matching TRBD1. The CDR3 runs 17 residues. The germline CDR1 and CDR2 sequences are SGHTA and FQGNSA. V dropped 3 bases and J dropped 1; count of bases not matched to a gene: 7. The CDR3 loop is CASSFRAGGENTGELFF. DNA for the CDR3: TGTGCCAGCAGCTTTCGGGCAGGGGGCGAGAACACCGGGGAGCTGTTTTTT.

The V gene is TRBV28, the J gene TRBJ2-3; the match to TRBD1 covers 8 bases. This CDR3 is built from 16 residues. After removal of 4 bases from V and 0 bases from J, the junction contained 6 bases not matched to a gene. Germline-derived CDR1 and CDR2 are MDHEN and SYDVKM. The CDR3 DNA sequence: TGTGCCAGCAGTTCCCCGGGACAGGATAGCACAGATACGCAGTATTTT. This translates into CASSSPGQDSTDTQYF.

The sample holds many counts of this clonotype. As DNA, the CDR3 is TGTGCCTGGACTCGCGAGAGGGGTAACACTGAAGCTTTCTTT. Its translation is CAWTRERGNTEAFF. The chain links TRBV30 to TRBJ1-1; possibly TRBD1 for D (5 bases). The CDR3 covers 14 residues. Per the germline V gene, CDR1 is GTSNPN and CDR2 is SVGIG (reference sequence). V lost 4 bases to trimming and J lost 2 bases, with 14 bases between them.

V gene TRBV20-1 combines with J gene TRBJ2-7; no firm D call. CDR1 is DFQATT, CDR2 SNEGSKA, per germline (reference sequence). V shed 0 bases and J shed 6 bases, with 6 bases lying between them. CDR3 size: 11 residues. CDR3 residues: CSARDNTEQYF. The DNA of the CDR3 is TGCAGTGCTAGAGATAATACCGAGCAGTACTTC.

This clonotype came up many times. The V call is TRBV5-4, the J call TRBJ1-6; D remains ambiguous. V was cut by 0 bases and J by 7 bases, with 14 bases left in between. The germline CDR1 and CDR2 sequences are SGHNT and YYREEE (reference sequence). The length of the CDR3 is 16 residues. For the CDR3, the DNA is TGTGCCAGCAGCTTGGGATTTGAGGGTGTAAATTCACCCCTCCACTTT. This encodes CASSLGFEGVNSPLHF.

This clonotype has at least ten counts. The chain has TRBV7-2 and TRBJ2-7; D is unresolved. Trimming shortened V by 6 bases and J by 5 bases, and 2 bases separated the two germline ends. CDR1 SGHTA and CDR2 FQGNSA come from the germline V gene. The CDR3 sequence is 9 residues long. CDR3 residues: CASSNEQYF. The CDR3 nucleotides are TGTGCCAGCAGTAACGAGCAGTACTTC.

This clonotype occurred many times. This chain links TRBV4-1 with TRBJ2-1, with a possible D match to TRBD1 (5 bases). The CDR3 sequence is 14 residues long. Trimming took off 1 base at V and 7 bases at J, with 11 bases between the two ends. Germline loops: CDR1 MGHRA, CDR2 YSYEKL. This CDR3 reads CASSQAARVNEQFF. In nucleotides, the CDR3 is TGCGCCAGCAGCCAAGCTGCCAGGGTGAATGAGCAGTTCTTC.

Ten or more counts support this clonotype. This sequence joins TRBV7-9 and TRBJ2-1; TRBD1 might be the D (5 bases). Germline V lookup: CDR1 SEHNR, CDR2 FQNEAQ (reference sequence). The CDR3 has 15 residues. The V end lost 7 bases, the J end lost 0 bases, and 13 bases lay between the germline ends. The CDR3 is CASKGALSSYNEQFF. The CDR3 DNA is TGTGCCAGCAAAGGGGCGCTGAGCTCCTACAATGAGCAGTTCTTC.

This clonotype was seen at least ten times. CDR3 amino acids: CSARATLRRTSGDNEQFF. The CDR3, as DNA: TGCAGTGCTAGAGCAACCCTCCGGAGGACTAGCGGGGATAATGAGCAGTTCTTC. V and J are TRBV20-1 and TRBJ2-1, with 12 bases fitting TRBD2. Trimming removed 1 base from V and 7 bases from J; junction bases left unmatched: 14. Germline V gene sequence: CDR1 DFQATT, CDR2 SNEGSKA (reference sequence). The CDR3 is 18 residues long.

This clonotype appeared a few times. The chain joins TRBV29-1 to TRBJ2-3; D may match TRBD1 or TRBD2 (5 bases each). The CDR3 length is 13 residues. The V and J ends lost 8 bases and 0 bases respectively, with 12 bases between them. CDR1 SQVTM and CDR2 ANQGSEA come from the germline V gene. CDR3 coding DNA: TGCAGCTACCCGGGACGGAGCACAGATACGCAGTATTTT. Its protein product is CSYPGRSTDTQYF.

This clonotype was seen repeatedly, ten times or more. The chain has TRBV19 and TRBJ1-6; D not resolved. V was pared by 9 bases and J by 8 bases, with 14 bases between. From germline, CDR1 is LNHDA and CDR2 SQIVND (reference sequence). The CDR3 covers 13 residues. CDR3 coding DNA: TGTGCCAGCAGACCGCCTTTGGATTCACCCCTCCACTTT. Its translation: CASRPPLDSPLHF.

This clonotype was seen more than once but under ten times. This chain links TRBV27 with TRBJ2-2; D is unclear. V dropped 4 bases and J dropped 6 bases, with 15 bases sitting between them. Germline lookup yields CDR1 MNHEY and CDR2 SMNVEV (reference sequence). This CDR3 contains 15 residues. In DNA, the CDR3 is TGTGCCAGCAGTTCCTCTCCGGAGCGACCCGGGGAGCTGTTTTTT. Its translation is CASSSSPERPGELFF.

This clonotype was counted many times. The CDR3 sequence is CSTRTGETQYF. DNA of the CDR3: TGCAGCACTAGGACAGGAGAGACCCAGTACTTC. The V call is TRBV29-1, the J call TRBJ2-5, with 7 bases matching TRBD1. Looked up from germline, CDR1 is SQVTM and CDR2 is ANQGSEA. The length of the CDR3 is 11 residues. Germline trimming cut 8 bases from V and 4 bases from J; bases unmatched to any gene: 4. Looking up the rest from reference TRBV29-1 and TRBJ2-5 gives the full variable domain: SAVISQKPSRDICQRGTSLTIQCQVDSQVTMMFWYRQQPGQSLTLIATANQGSEATYESGFVIDKFPISRPNLTFSTLTVSNMSPEDSSIYLCSTRTGETQYFGPGTRLLVL.

The J gene is TRBJ2-7, the V gene TRBV20-1; D is perhaps TRBD1 or TRBD2 (5 bases each). Germline V gene data show CDR1 as DFQATT and CDR2 as SNEGSKA (reference sequence). This CDR3 comprises 15 residues. Trimming shortened V by 1 base and J by 0 bases, and 13 bases separated the two germline ends. The CDR3 region is CSARGRGTASYEQYF. The CDR3, as DNA: TGCAGTGCTAGAGGCCGAGGGACCGCCTCCTACGAGCAGTACTTC.

The gene calls are TRBV29-1 and TRBJ2-1; D uncertain. Trimming took off 4 bases at V and 0 bases at J, with 10 bases between the two ends. Per germline, CDR1 SQVTM and CDR2 ANQGSEA. CDR3 size: 14 residues. The CDR3 spells CSVVDPSSYNEQFF. The CDR3 bases are TGCAGCGTTGTAGACCCTAGCTCCTACAATGAGCAGTTCTTC.

This clonotype appeared many times. The chain employs TRBV30 and TRBJ1-2, with D unclear. Trimming shortened V by 5 bases and J by 5 bases, and 6 bases separated the two germline ends. This CDR3 is 10 amino acids long. Germline V gene sequence: CDR1 GTSNPN, CDR2 SVGIG (reference sequence). CDR3 in DNA: TGTGCCTGGTACCAGTATGGCTACACCTTC. Its translation: CAWYQYGYTF.

Many counts were recorded for this clonotype. V usage is TRBV29-1 and J usage is TRBJ2-7; possibly TRBD2 for D (8 bases). V lost 7 bases to trimming and J lost 2 bases, with 15 bases between them. CDR3 length equals 13 residues. CDR1 and CDR2 (germline): SQVTM, ANQGSEA. Here the CDR3 reads CSAGGGQTYEQYF. The CDR3 region has the DNA TGCAGCGCGGGGGGGGGACAGACCTACGAGCAGTACTTC.

This clonotype has at least ten counts. V and J are TRBV28 and TRBJ2-2, with D maybe TRBD1 (6 bases). The CDR3 consists of 16 residues. V lost 3 bases and J lost 0, with 11 bases in between. Germline V lookup: CDR1 MDHEN, CDR2 SYDVKM. In DNA, the CDR3 is TGTGCCAGCAGTTTCAGGGGAAATACGAACACCGGGGAGCTGTTTTTT. It codes for CASSFRGNTNTGELFF. The entire variable domain, with the rest obtained from reference TRBV28 and TRBJ2-2, is as follows: DVKVTQSSRYLVKRTGEKVFLECVQDMDHENMFWYRQDPGLGLRLIYFSYDVKMKEKGDIPEGYSVSREKKERFSLILESASTNQTSMYLCASSFRGNTNTGELFFGEGSRLTVL.

CDR3 sequence (DNA): TGTGCCAGTAGTATCGGGCAGGGGGATGAGCAGTTCTTC. As protein: CASSIGQGDEQFF. The gene calls are TRBV19 and TRBJ2-1, with TRBD1 matching 7 bases. The V segment lost 3 bases and the J segment 8 bases; nucleotides outside the gene matches: 4. The V gene's germline CDR1 is LNHDA and CDR2 SQIVND (reference sequence). The CDR3 is made up of 13 amino acids.

Points on this clonotype: A much larger clone differs by one base, so this may be a read error. The rearrangement links TRBV6-2 or TRBV6-3 to TRBJ1-3, with a possible D match to TRBD1 (5 bases). This CDR3 spans 17 amino acids. CDR1 and CDR2 from the germline V gene are MNHEY and SVGEGT. CDR3 amino acids: CASSSQTGRRPGNTLYF. CDR3 nucleotide sequence: TGTGCCAGCAGTTCACAGACGGGACGCCGCCCTGGAAACACCTTATATTTT.

This clonotype was observed at least ten times. This chain links TRBV6-2 or TRBV6-3 with TRBJ2-2, with D possibly being TRBD1 (5 bases). This CDR3 is 15 amino acids long. V was trimmed by 4 bases and J by 5 bases, leaving 14 bases between them. Germline V gene data show CDR1 as MNHEY and CDR2 as SVGEGT. CDR3 loop: CASSSRVRTTGELFF. The CDR3 region has the DNA TGTGCCAGCAGTTCCCGGGTGAGGACAACCGGGGAGCTGTTTTTT.

This clonotype was found many times. The chain joins TRBV20-1 to TRBJ2-1, with 8 nucleotides matching TRBD2. J gave up 7 bases and V 3 bases, and 8 bases lay outside the gene matches. The CDR3 loop spans 14 amino acids. Germline V CDR1 and CDR2: DFQATT, SNEGSKA (reference sequence). This CDR3 reads CSASDGGGVNEQFF. CDR3 nucleotides: TGCAGTGCTAGTGACGGGGGGGGCGTGAATGAGCAGTTCTTC.

The sample holds many counts of this clonotype. The chain uses TRBV6-1 and TRBJ1-2; D perhaps matches TRBD1 (5 bases). Per germline, CDR1 MNHNS and CDR2 SASEGT. V was trimmed by 6 bases and J by 8 bases, leaving 25 bases between them. The CDR3 covers 16 residues. The CDR3 nucleotides are TGTGCCAGCAGCCGGGGGGGTAAGCAGGCGAGCTGGGGCTACACCTTC. It specifies CASSRGGKQASWGYTF.

This sequence joins TRBV20-1 and TRBJ2-2; 8 bases are shared with TRBD1. V lost 3 bases to trimming and J lost 5 bases; unmatched junction nucleotides: 14. This CDR3 spans 17 amino acids. Germline V gives CDR1 DFQATT, CDR2 SNEGSKA (reference sequence). CDR3: CSASSARGLAGTGELFF. DNA for the CDR3: TGCAGTGCTAGCTCGGCCAGGGGGCTAGCTGGTACCGGGGAGCTGTTTTTT.

Here the CDR3 DNA reads TGTGCCAGCAGCCTCGTAGGGGTGGCCTACGAGCAGTACTTC. It specifies CASSLVGVAYEQYF. The chain employs TRBV28 and TRBJ2-7; possible D gene TRBD1, 5 bases. Germline V gives CDR1 MDHEN, CDR2 SYDVKM. Trimming left V 6 bases short and J 2 bases short, with 14 bases between. This CDR3 comprises 14 residues. The full variable domain, its missing parts supplied by reference TRBV28 and TRBJ2-7, is DVKVTQSSRYLVKRTGEKVFLECVQDMDHENMFWYRQDPGLGLRLIYFSYDVKMKEKGDIPEGYSVSREKKERFSLILESASTNQTSMYLCASSLVGVAYEQYFGPGTRLTVT.

This clonotype was observed at least ten times. The chain carries TRBV4-3 and TRBJ1-6; D is unresolved. Per germline, CDR1 LGHNA and CDR2 YSLEER. V dropped 0 bases and J dropped 10 bases, with 10 bases sitting between them. CDR3 length: 14 amino acids. The CDR3 protein is CASSQEGSGSPLHF. Here the CDR3 DNA reads TGCGCCAGCAGCCAAGAGGGGAGTGGGTCACCCCTCCACTTT.

Turning to this clonotype: A much larger clone differs by one base, so this may be a read error. J is TRBJ1-1 and V is TRBV20-1; unclear D gene. The CDR3 has 14 amino acids. Germline-derived CDR1 and CDR2 are DFQATT and SNEGSKA (reference sequence). Here the CDR3 DNA reads TGCAGTGCTAGAGTTTTCGTAGGGAACACTGGAGCTTTCTTT. Translation: CSARVFVGNTGAFF.